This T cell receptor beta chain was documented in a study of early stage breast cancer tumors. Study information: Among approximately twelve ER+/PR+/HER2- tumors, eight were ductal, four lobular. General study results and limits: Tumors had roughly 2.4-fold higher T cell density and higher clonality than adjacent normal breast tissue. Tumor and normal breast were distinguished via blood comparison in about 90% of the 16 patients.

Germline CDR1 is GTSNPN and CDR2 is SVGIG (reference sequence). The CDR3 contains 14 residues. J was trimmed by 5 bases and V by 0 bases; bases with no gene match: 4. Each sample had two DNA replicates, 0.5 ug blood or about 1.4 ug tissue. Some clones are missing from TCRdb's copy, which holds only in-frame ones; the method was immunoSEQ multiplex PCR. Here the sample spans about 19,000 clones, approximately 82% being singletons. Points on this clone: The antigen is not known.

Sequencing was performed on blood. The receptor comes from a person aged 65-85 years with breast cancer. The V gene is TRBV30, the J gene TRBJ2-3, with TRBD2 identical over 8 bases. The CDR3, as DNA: TGTGCCTGGAGTGTTGTAGCGGGGCAAGATACGCAGTATTTT. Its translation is CAWSVVAGQDTQYF.